This T cell receptor beta chain was obtained from a study of T cell responses to AZD1222 COVID-19 vaccine. Study outcomes and limitations: Distributed over spike, vaccine-associated CD4 TCRs predominated at 160-218 and 743-854.

Sequencing used immunoSEQ multiplex PCR; TCRdb keeps in-frame clones, though not all of them. The table records more than 95,000 clones, 70% to 90% of them present only once. The table lists this clone with a count of one. Its antigen remains unidentified. This material consisted of peripheral blood, taken on day 0 of MenACWY control vaccination. The TCR sequence derives from an adult in good health.

The CDR3 is CASSHPHDRPGRELFF. The CDR3 bases are TGTGCCAGCAGCCACCCACACGACCGACCGGGAAGGGAGCTGTTTTTT. V gene TRBV4-2 combines with J gene TRBJ2-2; tentatively, D is TRBD2 (5 bases). The CDR3 spans 16 residues. V gave up 3 bases and J gave up 9 bases, with 20 bases separating them. Germline V gives CDR1 LGHNA, CDR2 YNFKEQ.